Presented here are 26 T cell receptor beta chains from one specimen sequenced in a study of T cells after yellow fever vaccination. TCRdb re-called the 5' RACE reads through MiXCR, storing one row per CDR3 protein. The repertoire has some 150,000 distinct CDR3 sequences, under 7% of them found once; the top ten carry approximately 0.59%. The sample here was CD4+ T cells sorted from PBMCs, taken 10 days after the yellow fever booster vaccination. The receptors shown here come from a man aged 30-40 years who received the YFV17D yellow fever vaccine.

The sample holds many counts of this clonotype. The CDR3 bases are TGTGCCAGCAGCTTAGTTGGCACTAGCGACACCTACGAGCAGTACTTC. It specifies CASSLVGTSDTYEQYF. This chain joins TRBV7-2 and TRBJ2-7; 7 bases line up with TRBD2. Unmatched junction bases numbered 8, after V lost 1 base and J lost 2 bases. The V gene's germline CDR1 is SGHTA and CDR2 FQGNSA. This CDR3 has 16 amino acids.

This clonotype was seen ten or more times. The chain combines TRBV7-2 with TRBJ2-7, with 11 bases aligning to TRBD2. This CDR3 has 16 residues. CDR1 is SGHTA, CDR2 FQGNSA, per germline. Trimming removed 1 base from V and 0 bases from J; junction bases left unmatched: 2. The CDR3 spells CASSLVGTSGSYEQYF. The CDR3 DNA sequence: TGTGCCAGCAGCTTAGTCGGGACTAGCGGCTCCTACGAGCAGTACTTC.

This clonotype was seen many times. The chain is built from TRBV7-8 and TRBJ2-3; D is unresolved. Between the trimmed V and J ends, which lost 2 bases and 3 bases, there was a span of 18 bases. The CDR3 covers 17 residues. The germline CDR1 and CDR2 sequences are SGHVS and FQNEAQ. Here the CDR3 DNA reads TGTGCCAGCAGCTTATTAGGAGTTTCTAGAAGTACAGATACGCAGTATTTT. Translating it yields CASSLLGVSRSTDTQYF.

The table lists this clonotype with many counts. The J gene is TRBJ2-6, the V gene TRBV29-1; D is ambiguous. The V end was cut by 6 bases, the J end by 2 bases, with 11 bases between. The germline V gene has CDR1 SQVTM and CDR2 ANQGSEA. The CDR3 extends over 14 amino acids. CDR3 protein: CSVSLGPGANVLTF. The CDR3 DNA is TGCAGCGTCTCCCTAGGCCCTGGGGCCAACGTCCTGACTTTC.

V and J are TRBV19 and TRBJ2-4; D is perhaps TRBD2 (6 bases). The CDR3 has 15 amino acids. V was clipped by 4 bases and J by 5 bases, with 15 bases between them. Germline assignment: CDR1 LNHDA and CDR2 SQIVND (reference sequence). The CDR3 here is CASSNSRRDQNIQYF. DNA of the CDR3: TGTGCCAGTAGTAATTCGAGGAGGGACCAAAACATTCAGTACTTC.

This clonotype came up many times. V usage is TRBV9 and J usage is TRBJ2-5; D unresolved. Germline V gene data show CDR1 as SGDLS and CDR2 as YYNGEE. The CDR3 covers 15 residues. Trimming took 0 bases from V and 2 from J, leaving 11 bases between them. The CDR3 sequence is CASSVAGLRQETQYF. In DNA, the CDR3 is TGTGCCAGCAGCGTAGCGGGTCTCCGGCAAGAGACCCAGTACTTC.

This clonotype was seen at least ten times. V is TRBV20-1 and J is TRBJ2-7; D is possibly TRBD2 (6 bases). Trimming removed 6 bases at V and 4 bases at J, with 16 bases between. CDR1 and CDR2 from the germline V gene are DFQATT and SNEGSKA (reference sequence). The CDR3 sequence is 13 residues long. The CDR3 bases are TGCAGTGCGAGGGGACTGGGCGGGTACGAGCAGTACTTC. This codes for CSARGLGGYEQYF.

This clonotype was counted at least ten times. This sequence joins TRBV5-1 and TRBJ2-5, with unresolved D. The germline V and J ends were trimmed by 0 bases and 2 bases, with 11 bases remaining between them. This CDR3 contains 15 residues. Per germline, CDR1 SGHRS and CDR2 YFSETQ. Written as DNA, the CDR3 is TGCGCCAGCAGCTTGGGCCCAGAAGGACAAGAGACCCAGTACTTC. Its protein is CASSLGPEGQETQYF.

In its sample, this clonotype was seen many times. The J gene is TRBJ2-1, the V gene TRBV7-6, with D perhaps matching TRBD1 (6 bases). V was pared by 4 bases and J by 0 bases, with 7 bases between. The length of the CDR3 is 14 residues. Germline V gives CDR1 SGHVS, CDR2 FNYEAQ. The CDR3, as DNA: TGTGCCAGCAGCTCGGACAGCTCCTACAATGAGCAGTTCTTC. It translates to CASSSDSSYNEQFF.

Ten or more counts support this clonotype. The V gene is TRBV20-1, the J gene TRBJ2-3, with TRBD2 as a possible D gene (6 bases). Looked up from germline, CDR1 is DFQATT and CDR2 is SNEGSKA (reference sequence). Trimming removed 3 bases at V and 2 bases at J, with 12 bases between. CDR3 size: 14 residues. For the CDR3, the DNA is TGCAGTGCTAGTAGGACTACCGCCACAGATACGCAGTATTTT. The encoded protein is CSASRTTATDTQYF.

Concerning this clonotype itself: This may arise from a read error, as a much more abundant clone is one base away. The CDR3, as DNA: TGTGCCAGCAGCTTCCGTCCACTAGCGGGGCTCTACGAGCAGTACTTC. This sequence encodes CASSFRPLAGLYEQYF. The V gene is TRBV7-9, the J gene TRBJ2-7; 10 bases agree with TRBD2. V lost 3 bases to trimming and J lost 3 bases; unmatched junction nucleotides: 8. This CDR3 contains 16 residues. The germline gives CDR1 SEHNR, CDR2 FQNEAQ (reference sequence).

There are a few counts of this clonotype. The chain carries TRBV29-1 and TRBJ2-3; 8 nucleotides match TRBD2. Germline V gene lookup returns CDR1 SQVTM and CDR2 ANQGSEA. Trimming at V came to 2 bases and at J to 6 bases, leaving 13 bases not matched to a gene. This CDR3 is built from 16 residues. CDR3 nucleotides: TGCAGCGTTGAACACCATGCGGGAGGAATTGGGGATACGCAGTATTTT. Translated: CSVEHHAGGIGDTQYF.

The rearrangement links TRBV5-6 to TRBJ2-2; D may be TRBD2 (5 bases). The CDR3 totals 14 residues. Germline CDR1 is SGHDT and CDR2 is YYEEEE. With 7 bases removed from V and 3 bases from J, the gap between germline ends came to 13 bases. The DNA for the CDR3 is TGTGCCAGCGGCCCCGGGATGCACACCGGGGAGCTGTTTTTT. Residues: CASGPGMHTGELFF.

This clonotype was detected ten times or more. This chain connects TRBV30 to TRBJ2-1, with TRBD2 identical over 11 bases. This CDR3 region has 14 residues. Germline V gives CDR1 GTSNPN, CDR2 SVGIG (reference sequence). The V segment lost 8 bases and the J segment 0 bases; nucleotides outside the gene matches: 3. The DNA of the CDR3 is TGTGCCATACTAGCGGGGGTCTCCTACAATGAGCAGTTCTTC. It specifies CAILAGVSYNEQFF.

This clonotype occurred many times. The chain employs TRBV29-1 and TRBJ2-7, with 7 positions matching TRBD1. With V trimmed by 3 bases and J by 8 bases, 4 bases remained unmatched. CDR1 and CDR2 (germline): SQVTM, ANQGSEA. The CDR3 consists of 11 residues. In nucleotides, the CDR3 is TGCAGCGTTGAGGAGACAGGGAAGCAGTACTTC. Amino acid sequence: CSVEETGKQYF.

This clonotype was counted at least ten times. This chain connects TRBV19 to TRBJ1-1, with a tentative D call TRBD1 (5 bases). The germline gives CDR1 LNHDA, CDR2 SQIVND (reference sequence). The V gene lost 4 bases and the J gene lost 1 base, with 10 bases spanning the gap. This CDR3 has 14 amino acids. The CDR3 region has the DNA TGTGCCAGTAGTAAGGGACGGTGGAACACTGAAGCTTTCTTT. This codes for CASSKGRWNTEAFF. The full variable domain, completed using reference TRBV19 and TRBJ1-1, is DGGITQSPKYLFRKEGQNVTLSCEQNLNHDAMYWYRQDPGQGLRLIYYSQIVNDFQKGDIAEGYSVSREKKESFPLTVTSAQKNPTAFYLCASSKGRWNTEAFFGQGTRLTVV.

This clonotype occurred a few times. The rearrangement links TRBV7-9 to TRBJ2-5, with a tentative D call TRBD1 (8 bases). Trimming cost V 5 bases and J 4 bases, with 14 bases left between them. In germline, CDR1 is SEHNR, CDR2 FQNEAQ (reference sequence). There are 14 residues in the CDR3. The CDR3 DNA sequence: TGTGCCAGCAGCACAGGGGGGGGTGGAGAGACCCAGTACTTC. Translation gives CASSTGGGGETQYF.

In this sample, this clonotype turned up many times. CDR3 amino acids: CASSHRQGSYNEQFF. The DNA for the CDR3 is TGTGCCAGCAGTCACCGACAGGGCTCCTACAATGAGCAGTTCTTC. This chain links TRBV12-3 or TRBV12-4 with TRBJ2-1; 7 bases align to TRBD1. The V segment lost 5 bases and the J segment 0 bases; nucleotides outside the gene matches: 4. The CDR3 runs to 15 residues.

The table lists this clonotype with a few counts. The chain joins TRBV30 to TRBJ1-6; no clear D gene. CDR1 and CDR2 from the germline V gene are GTSNPN and SVGIG (reference sequence). The CDR3 totals 12 residues. V lost 4 bases, J lost 10 bases, and 11 bases lay in between. The CDR3 bases are TGTGCCTGGAACCCCCAGCGGTCACCCCTCCACTTT. Encoded protein: CAWNPQRSPLHF.

This clonotype was found many times. The chain uses TRBV29-1 and TRBJ2-1; 8 bases align to TRBD2. CDR3 length: 12 residues. CDR1 is SQVTM, CDR2 ANQGSEA, per germline. V shed 8 bases and J 5 bases; nucleotides not matched to a gene: 5. The CDR3 here is CSPRLANNEQFF. The CDR3 DNA is TGCAGCCCTCGACTAGCGAACAATGAGCAGTTCTTC.

In its sample, this clonotype was seen many times. V gene TRBV5-1 combines with J gene TRBJ2-5; TRBD2 matches 8 bases. The V segment lost 0 bases and the J segment 3 bases; nucleotides outside the gene matches: 7. In germline, CDR1 is SGHRS, CDR2 YFSETQ. The CDR3 spans 16 residues. CDR3 sequence: CASSLGVVAGKETQYF. CDR3 DNA: TGCGCCAGCAGCTTGGGAGTTGTAGCGGGAAAAGAGACCCAGTACTTC.

In its sample, this clonotype was seen many times. The V call is TRBV4-2, the J call TRBJ2-3, with D possibly matching TRBD2 (5 bases). CDR3 length: 13 amino acids. CDR1 and CDR2 (germline): LGHNA, YNFKEQ. The V end lost 3 bases, the J end lost 1 base, and 5 bases lay between the germline ends. As DNA, the CDR3 is TGTGCCAGCAGCCACGGGGGCACAGATACGCAGTATTTT. It translates to CASSHGGTDTQYF.

This clonotype was detected ten times or more. The CDR3 here is CASSLLGEAGVGETQYF. CDR3 sequence (DNA): TGTGCCAGCAGCCTCCTGGGAGAGGCTGGGGTTGGAGAGACCCAGTACTTC. The rearrangement joins TRBV5-4 to TRBJ2-5, with D possibly TRBD2 on 5 matching bases. CDR1 and CDR2 from the germline V gene are SGHNT and YYREEE (reference sequence). CDR3 length equals 17 residues. The V gene lost 4 bases and the J gene lost 4 bases, with 23 bases spanning the gap.

This clonotype was observed at least ten times. CDR3 in DNA: TGTGCCAGCAGCCCTAGCGGGAGTAAGTCCTACAATGAGCAGTTCTTC. It codes for CASSPSGSKSYNEQFF. The V gene is TRBV11-3, the J gene TRBJ2-1; TRBD2 agrees at 10 bases. This CDR3 has 16 residues. The ends lost 5 bases at V and 1 base at J; junction bases unmatched: 5. Germline assignment: CDR1 SGHNT and CDR2 YENEEA.

This clonotype was detected many times. The chain recombines TRBV24-1 with TRBJ2-1; 10 bases are shared with TRBD1. The trim removed 4 bases at V and 7 bases at J, leaving 9 bases unmatched. Germline CDR1 is KGHDR and CDR2 is SFDVKD. This CDR3 spans 16 amino acids. The CDR3 DNA is TGTGCCACCAGTGAGACAGGGGGCGTGAATTCAAATGAGCAGTTCTTC. It encodes CATSETGGVNSNEQFF.

The gene calls are TRBV15 and TRBJ1-2; 7 bases agree with TRBD1. The V gene's germline CDR1 is LNHNV and CDR2 YYDKDF (reference sequence). CDR3 length: 16 amino acids. Trimming removed 4 bases from V and 6 bases from J; junction bases left unmatched: 14. The CDR3 nucleotides read TGTGCCACCAGCACTTCATCGACAGGGAAAGGGGATGGCTACACCTTC. Translation: CATSTSSTGKGDGYTF.